Given below is one T cell receptor (beta chain) in context. Its specificity is unknown. This record belongs to a study of response to subunit inactivated influenza vaccine. TCRdb itself ran the RT-PCR reads through MiXCR, one entry per CDR3 protein. Among hundreds of thousands of distinct CDR3 sequences listed, more than 15% were seen once. Study findings and constraints: Seasonal influenza vaccination, on each occasion, was suggested by the authors to recruit few new T cells.

Germline CDR1 reads DFQATT; CDR2 reads SNEGSKA (reference sequence). CDR3 size: 16 residues. V lost 0 bases and J lost 8, with 20 bases in between. This TCR was sampled from a man between 45 and 60 years old who received an inactivated influenza vaccine. The sequencing here drew on PBMCs from blood, taken 11 to 12 days after vaccination. V usage is TRBV20-1 and J usage is TRBJ2-1; perhaps TRBD1 as D (6 bases). DNA for the CDR3: TGCAGTGCTAGAGATCCTGATATGACAGGAGTCCATGAGCAGTTCTTC. Amino acid sequence: CSARDPDMTGVHEQFF.